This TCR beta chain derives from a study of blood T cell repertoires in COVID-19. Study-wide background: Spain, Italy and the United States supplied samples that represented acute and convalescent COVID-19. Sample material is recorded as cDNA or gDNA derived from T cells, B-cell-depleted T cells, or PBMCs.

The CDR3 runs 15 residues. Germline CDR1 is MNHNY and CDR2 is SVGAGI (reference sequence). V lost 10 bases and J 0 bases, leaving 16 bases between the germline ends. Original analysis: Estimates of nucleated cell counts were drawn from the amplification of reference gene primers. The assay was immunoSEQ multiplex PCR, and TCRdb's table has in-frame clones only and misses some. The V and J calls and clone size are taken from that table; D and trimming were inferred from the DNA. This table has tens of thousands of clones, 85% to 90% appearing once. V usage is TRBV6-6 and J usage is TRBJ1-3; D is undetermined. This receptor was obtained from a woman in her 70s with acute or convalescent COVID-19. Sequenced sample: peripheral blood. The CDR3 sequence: CATSPVGTSGNTIYF. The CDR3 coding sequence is TGTGCCACCTCCCCTGTGGGCACCTCTGGAAACACCATATATTTT.